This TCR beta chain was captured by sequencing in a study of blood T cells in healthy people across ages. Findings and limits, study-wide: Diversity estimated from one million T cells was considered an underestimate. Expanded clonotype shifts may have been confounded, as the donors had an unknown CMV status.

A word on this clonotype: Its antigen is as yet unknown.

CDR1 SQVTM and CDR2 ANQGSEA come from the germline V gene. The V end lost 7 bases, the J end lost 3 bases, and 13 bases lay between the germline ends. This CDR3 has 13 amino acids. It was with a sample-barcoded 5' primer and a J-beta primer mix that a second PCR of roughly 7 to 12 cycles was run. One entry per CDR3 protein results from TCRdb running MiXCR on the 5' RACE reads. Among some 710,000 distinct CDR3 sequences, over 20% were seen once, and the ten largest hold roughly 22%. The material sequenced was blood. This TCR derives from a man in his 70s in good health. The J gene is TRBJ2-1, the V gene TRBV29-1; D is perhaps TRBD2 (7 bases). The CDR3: CSGGASGYNEQFF. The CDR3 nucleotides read TGCAGCGGGGGGGCTAGCGGCTACAATGAGCAGTTCTTC.